This TCR beta chain emerged from a study of memory B cells and T cells in multiple sclerosis. The assay was immunoSEQ multiplex PCR, and TCRdb's table has in-frame clones only and misses some. Of more than 12,000 clones in the sample, more than 65% are singletons; the top ten hold approximately 2.3%. The CDR3 loop spans 15 amino acids. CDR1 is GTSNPN and CDR2 is SVGIG in the germline V gene (reference sequence). V lost 5 bases, J lost 9 bases, and 16 bases stayed unmatched. The sequence was collected from a human donor with multiple sclerosis. Source material: memory (CD45RO+) CD4+ T cells from blood. The chain employs TRBV30 and TRBJ1-5; 7 nucleotides match TRBD1. CDR3 coding DNA: TGTGCCTGGGCTAGGGGGCCCTACCCCTTGGGGCCCCAGCATTTT. Amino acid sequence: CAWARGPYPLGPQHF.